This is a list of T cell receptor beta chains from one sample in a study of blood T cell repertoires in COVID-19. Some clones are missing from TCRdb's copy, which holds only in-frame ones; the method was immunoSEQ multiplex PCR. The sample includes about 280,000 clones, around 92% seen only once; the top ten take 8.5% to 14%. Sequenced material: peripheral blood. The source is a young woman with COVID-19, enrolled during active disease. Each CDR3 is given with its conserved first and last residue. D genes are given only for firm matches. Expanded clones are given a class, and other clones once, few, many or no size at all.

>TRBD2|TRBV4-2|TRBJ2-5|.
CASSPLLGPGGQETQYF
TGTGCCAGCAGCCCGTTGCTTGGTCCGGGGGGCCAAGAGACCCAGTACTTC
>.|TRBV19|TRBJ1-5|.
CASSSGQPQHF
TGTGCCAGTAGTAGCGGGCAGCCCCAGCATTTT
>.|TRBV28|TRBJ1-3|.
CASITGTSGNTIYF
TGTGCCAGCATTACAGGGACCTCTGGAAACACCATATATTTT
>.|TRBV2|TRBJ2-3|.
CASSEEQNTDTQYF
TGTGCCAGCAGTGAGGAACAGAACACAGATACGCAGTATTTT
>.|TRBV4-1|TRBJ2-3|.
CASSQELGGAATDTQYF
TGCGCCAGCAGCCAAGAGCTGGGGGGGGCGGCCACAGATACGCAGTATTTT
>.|TRBV11-2|TRBJ1-3|.
CASTEMEYGNTIYF
TGTGCCAGCACCGAAATGGAGTATGGAAACACCATATATTTT
>.|TRBV29-1|TRBJ2-5|.
CSVYRDGTQYF
TGCAGCGTTTACAGGGATGGGACCCAGTACTTC
>.|TRBV20-1|TRBJ1-5|.
CSASAPRGRQEPQHF
TGCAGTGCTAGTGCCCCAAGGGGTCGACAGGAGCCCCAGCATTTT
>.|TRBV20-1|TRBJ2-7|.
CSARGGDEQYF
TGCAGTGCTAGAGGGGGGGACGAGCAGTACTTC
>TRBD1|TRBV5-1|TRBJ1-2|.
CASSSGTGNYGYTF
TGCGCCAGCAGCTCCGGGACAGGAAACTATGGCTACACCTTC
>.|TRBV5-1|TRBJ2-2|once
CASSLLLDGRGELFF
TGCGCCAGCAGCTTGCTATTGGATGGGCGCGGGGAGCTGTTTTTT
>TRBD1|TRBV28|TRBJ2-1|.
CASTGQGNEQFF
TGTGCCAGCACAGGACAGGGGAATGAGCAGTTCTTC
>TRBD2|TRBV4-2|TRBJ2-1|.
CASSPGLAAGNEQFF
TGTGCCAGCAGCCCAGGACTAGCGGCGGGTAATGAGCAGTTCTTC
>TRBD2|TRBV13|TRBJ2-7|once
CASSPGLAKTYEQYF
TGTGCCAGCAGCCCGGGACTAGCGAAGACCTACGAGCAGTACTTC
>TRBD2|TRBV7-2|TRBJ2-2|.
CASSLLLAGGQDTGELFF
TGTGCCAGCAGCCTACTACTAGCGGGGGGGCAAGACACCGGGGAGCTGTTTTTT
>TRBD1|TRBV7-9|TRBJ1-1|.
CASSLQTGDAFF
TGTGCCAGCAGCTTACAGACAGGGGACGCTTTCTTT
>.|TRBV25-1|TRBJ2-1|.
CASSAQAGSTYNEQFF
TGTGCCAGCAGTGCCCAGGCAGGGTCGACCTACAATGAGCAGTTCTTC
>TRBD1|TRBV19|TRBJ2-1|.
CASTWGTGLNEQFF
TGTGCCAGTACCTGGGGGACAGGGCTCAATGAGCAGTTCTTC
>TRBD2|TRBV6-4|TRBJ2-1|.
CASSDAGGSYNEQFF
TGTGCCAGCAGTGACGCGGGGGGCTCCTACAATGAGCAGTTCTTC
>TRBD2|TRBV5-6|TRBJ2-3|.
CASSPYGRGSTDTQYF
TGTGCCAGCAGCCCTTATGGGCGGGGGAGCACAGATACGCAGTATTTT
>TRBD1|TRBV6-5|TRBJ1-3|.
CASSTGTGTGNTIYF
TGTGCCAGCAGCACCGGGACAGGGACTGGAAACACCATATATTTT
>.|TRBV18|TRBJ1-6|.
CASSPPGPRANSPLHF
TGTGCCAGCTCACCACCGGGCCCCAGGGCTAATTCACCCCTCCACTTT
>.|TRBV28|TRBJ1-2|.
CASRLGGAYGYTF
TGTGCCAGCCGCTTAGGAGGGGCCTATGGCTACACCTTC
>TRBD1|TRBV5-1|TRBJ2-5|.
CASSFLGTEETQYF
TGCGCCAGCAGCTTCTTGGGGACAGAAGAGACCCAGTACTTC
>.|TRBV5-1|TRBJ2-3|once
CASSLGGHGTDTQYF
TGCGCCAGCAGCTTGGGGGGCCACGGCACAGATACGCAGTATTTT
>.|TRBV19|TRBJ1-1|.
CASNQGPNTEAFF
TGTGCCAGTAATCAGGGGCCGAACACTGAAGCTTTCTTT
>.|TRBV9|TRBJ1-1|few
CASTRQTSTEAFF
TGTGCCAGCACCAGACAGACAAGCACTGAAGCTTTCTTT
>.|TRBV7-2|TRBJ1-2|.
CASSLEWTESYGYTF
TGTGCCAGCAGCTTAGAATGGACAGAGAGCTATGGCTACACCTTC
>.|TRBV6-5|TRBJ1-1|.
CASITRGQTNTEAFF
TGTGCCAGCATTACCCGTGGACAGACGAACACTGAAGCTTTCTTT
>.|TRBV5-1|TRBJ1-1|.
CASSLVTTPGTEAFF
TGCGCCAGCAGTTTAGTAACTACGCCTGGCACTGAAGCTTTCTTT
>.|TRBV27|TRBJ2-2|.
CASSFRSGELFF
TGTGCCAGCAGTTTCCGGAGCGGGGAGCTGTTTTTT
>.|TRBV5-8|TRBJ1-2|.
CASSGVGDDSLGYGYTF
TGTGCCAGCAGCGGGGTAGGAGACGACAGTTTAGGCTATGGCTACACCTTC
>TRBD1|TRBV12-3/TRBV12-4|TRBJ1-1|.
CATNRGGGTEAFF
TGTGCCACCAACAGGGGTGGGGGCACTGAAGCTTTCTTT
>.|TRBV5-1|TRBJ2-1|.
CASSFGLSNEQFF
TGCGCCAGCAGCTTCGGTCTTAGCAATGAGCAGTTCTTC
>TRBD2|TRBV4-2|TRBJ2-2|few
CASSQDRLADGELFF
TGTGCCAGCAGCCAAGATCGACTAGCGGACGGGGAGCTGTTTTTT
>TRBD1|TRBV5-1|TRBJ1-1|.
CASSLAGGLTEAFF
TGCGCCAGCAGCTTGGCAGGGGGTCTAACTGAAGCTTTCTTT
>.|TRBV4-1|TRBJ2-7|.
CASSPSGAYEQYF
TGCGCCAGCAGCCCCTCGGGGGCCTACGAGCAGTACTTC
>TRBD2|TRBV5-4|TRBJ2-5|.
CASSSGGAGETQYF
TGTGCCAGCAGCTCCGGGGGGGCCGGGGAGACCCAGTACTTC
>.|TRBV4-2|TRBJ1-3|.
CASSPYVSGNTIYF
TGTGCCAGCAGCCCTTATGTCTCCGGAAACACCATATATTTT
>TRBD2|TRBV15|TRBJ2-2|few
CATSEGLVSAGELFF
TGTGCCACCAGCGAGGGACTAGTGAGTGCCGGGGAGCTGTTTTTT
>.|TRBV4-1|TRBJ2-1|.
CASSQEPGLSNNEQFF
TGCGCCAGCAGCCAGGAACCGGGACTCTCGAACAATGAGCAGTTCTTC
>TRBD1|TRBV6-4|TRBJ1-2|.
CASSGQVGYGYTF
TGTGCCAGCAGCGGACAGGTGGGCTATGGCTACACCTTC
>.|TRBV27|TRBJ1-1|.
CASSLWGPAEAFF
TGTGCCAGCAGTTTATGGGGGCCCGCGGAAGCTTTCTTT
>.|TRBV12-5|TRBJ2-1|.
CASGHPGELANEQFF
TGTGCTAGTGGCCACCCGGGGGAATTGGCCAATGAGCAGTTCTTC
>.|TRBV21-1|TRBJ1-4|once
CASSKLDGEALEKLFF
TGTGCCAGCAGCAAATTGGATGGGGAGGCCCTTGAAAAACTGTTTTTT
>.|TRBV5-6|TRBJ2-5|once
CASSLVGRETQYF
TGTGCCAGCAGCTTAGTGGGGCGGGAGACCCAGTACTTC
>.|TRBV28|TRBJ2-5|.
CASSTRSYQETQYF
TGTGCCAGCAGTACTAGATCCTACCAAGAGACCCAGTACTTC
>TRBD2|TRBV7-9|TRBJ2-7|.
CASSPVGGRGAYEQYF
TGTGCCAGCAGCCCGGTTGGCGGGAGAGGGGCCTACGAGCAGTACTTC
>.|TRBV11-2|TRBJ1-2|.
CASSLGGLYGYTF
TGTGCCAGCAGCTTAGGGGGCCTCTATGGCTACACCTTC
>TRBD1|TRBV27|TRBJ1-4|.
CASTRTGWEKLFF
TGTGCCAGCACGAGGACAGGCTGGGAAAAACTGTTTTTT